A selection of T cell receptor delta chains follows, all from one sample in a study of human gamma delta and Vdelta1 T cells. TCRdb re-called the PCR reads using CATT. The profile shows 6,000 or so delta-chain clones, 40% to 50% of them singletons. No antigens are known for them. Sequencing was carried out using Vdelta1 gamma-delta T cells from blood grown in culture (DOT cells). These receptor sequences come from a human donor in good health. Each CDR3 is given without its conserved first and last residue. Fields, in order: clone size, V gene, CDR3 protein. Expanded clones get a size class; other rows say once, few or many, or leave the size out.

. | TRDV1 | ALGEFYPRLTDKLI
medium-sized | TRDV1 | ALGGGWGILSDKLI
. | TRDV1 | ALGEHRALGAEVRPLI
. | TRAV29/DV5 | AARTTLTGGDQTDKLI
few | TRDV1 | ALGSHLSTTHRLDKLI
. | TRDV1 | ALQGGIPPDKLI
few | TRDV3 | AFGPRYNWGTPSRHKLI
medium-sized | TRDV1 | ALGELSLPYWGIHPPDKLI
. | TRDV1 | ALGELSPTDKYWGIRKLI
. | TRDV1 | ALGELWRLQLTDKLI
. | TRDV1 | ALGERFSYRLGDNQAKWDTRQMF
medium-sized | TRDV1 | ALGSGPLPIPPGWGREYTDKLI
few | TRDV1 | ALGELAPRPRGADKLI
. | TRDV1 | ALGDRIPNGGYRQGTDKLI
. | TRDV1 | ALGEPKDLLGDTRLI
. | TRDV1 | ALGELRRALGDLLLGDTSGDKLI
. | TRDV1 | ALGERGPTSGGPYTDKLI
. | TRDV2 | ACDTTSQVVLGDTFDKLI
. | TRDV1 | ALGETLRSALLYTDKLI
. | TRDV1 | ALGELVAYWGPRTPDKLI
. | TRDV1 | ALGELDAFLDSHTDKLI